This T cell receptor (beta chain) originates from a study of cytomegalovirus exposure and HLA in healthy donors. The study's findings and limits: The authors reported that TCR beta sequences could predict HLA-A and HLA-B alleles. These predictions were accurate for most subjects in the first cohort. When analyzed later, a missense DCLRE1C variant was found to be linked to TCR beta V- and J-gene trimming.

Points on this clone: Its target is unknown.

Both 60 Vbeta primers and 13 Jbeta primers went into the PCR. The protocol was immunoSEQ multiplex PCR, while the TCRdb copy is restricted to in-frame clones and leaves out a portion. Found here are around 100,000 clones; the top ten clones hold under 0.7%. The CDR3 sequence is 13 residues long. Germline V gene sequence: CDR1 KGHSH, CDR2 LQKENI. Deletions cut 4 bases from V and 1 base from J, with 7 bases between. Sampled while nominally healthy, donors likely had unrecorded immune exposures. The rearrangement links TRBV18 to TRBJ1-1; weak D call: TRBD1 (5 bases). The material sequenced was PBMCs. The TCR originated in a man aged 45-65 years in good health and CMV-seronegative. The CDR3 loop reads CASSLQGNTEAFF. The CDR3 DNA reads TGTGCCAGCTCACTTCAGGGGAACACTGAAGCTTTCTTT.